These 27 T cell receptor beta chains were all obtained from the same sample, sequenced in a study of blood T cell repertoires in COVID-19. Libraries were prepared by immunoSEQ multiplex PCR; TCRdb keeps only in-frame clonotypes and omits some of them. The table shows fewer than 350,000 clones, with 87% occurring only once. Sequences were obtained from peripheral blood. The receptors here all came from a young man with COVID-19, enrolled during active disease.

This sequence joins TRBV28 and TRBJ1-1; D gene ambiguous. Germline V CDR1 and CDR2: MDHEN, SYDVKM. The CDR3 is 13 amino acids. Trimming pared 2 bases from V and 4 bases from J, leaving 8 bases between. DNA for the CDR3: TGTGCCAGCAGTTTACAGCGGGGCACTGAAGCTTTCTTT. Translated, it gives CASSLQRGTEAFF. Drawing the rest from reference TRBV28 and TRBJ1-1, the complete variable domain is DVKVTQSSRYLVKRTGEKVFLECVQDMDHENMFWYRQDPGLGLRLIYFSYDVKMKEKGDIPEGYSVSREKKERFSLILESASTNQTSMYLCASSLQRGTEAFFGQGTRLTVV.

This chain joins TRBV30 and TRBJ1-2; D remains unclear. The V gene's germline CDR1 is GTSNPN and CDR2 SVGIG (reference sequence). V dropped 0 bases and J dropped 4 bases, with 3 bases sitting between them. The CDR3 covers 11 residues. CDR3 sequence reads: CAWSVGYGYTF. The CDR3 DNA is TGTGCCTGGAGTGTCGGCTATGGCTACACCTTC.

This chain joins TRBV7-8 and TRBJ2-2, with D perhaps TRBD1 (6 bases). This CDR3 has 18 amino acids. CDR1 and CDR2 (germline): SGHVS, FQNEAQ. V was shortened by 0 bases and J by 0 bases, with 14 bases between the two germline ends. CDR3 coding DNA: TGTGCCAGCAGCTTAGCGAAGACAGGCATCGCGAACACCGGGGAGCTGTTTTTT. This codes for CASSLAKTGIANTGELFF.

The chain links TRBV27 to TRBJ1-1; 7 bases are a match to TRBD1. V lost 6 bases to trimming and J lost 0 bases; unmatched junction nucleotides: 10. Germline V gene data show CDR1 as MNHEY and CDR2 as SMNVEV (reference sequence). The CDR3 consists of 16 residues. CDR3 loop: CASSLYTGVMNTEAFF. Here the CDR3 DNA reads TGTGCCAGCAGCCTATATACAGGGGTAATGAACACTGAAGCTTTCTTT.

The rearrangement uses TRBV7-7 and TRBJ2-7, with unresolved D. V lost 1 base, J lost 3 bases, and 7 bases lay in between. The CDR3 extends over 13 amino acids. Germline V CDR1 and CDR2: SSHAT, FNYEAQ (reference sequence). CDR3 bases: TGTGCCAGCAGCTTAGGGGCAGACTACGAGCAGTACTTC. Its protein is CASSLGADYEQYF.

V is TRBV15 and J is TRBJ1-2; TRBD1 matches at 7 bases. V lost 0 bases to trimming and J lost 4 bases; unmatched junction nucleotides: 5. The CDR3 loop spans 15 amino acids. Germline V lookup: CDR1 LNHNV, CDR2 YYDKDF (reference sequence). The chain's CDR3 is CATSRDVGGVYGYTF. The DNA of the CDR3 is TGTGCCACCAGCAGAGATGTAGGGGGCGTCTATGGCTACACCTTC.

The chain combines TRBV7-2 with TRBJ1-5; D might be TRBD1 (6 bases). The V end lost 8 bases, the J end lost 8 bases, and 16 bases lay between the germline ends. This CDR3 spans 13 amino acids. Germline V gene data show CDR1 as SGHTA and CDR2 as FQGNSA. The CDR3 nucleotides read TGTGCCAGCCGAAGGGGGGGCTCGGAGCCCCAGCATTTT. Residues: CASRRGGSEPQHF.

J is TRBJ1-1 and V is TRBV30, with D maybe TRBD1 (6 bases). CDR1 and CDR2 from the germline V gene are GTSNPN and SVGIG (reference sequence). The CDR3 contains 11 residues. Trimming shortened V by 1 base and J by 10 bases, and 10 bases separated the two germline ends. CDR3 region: CAWSAPGAAFF. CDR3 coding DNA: TGTGCCTGGAGTGCCCCAGGGGCAGCTTTCTTT.

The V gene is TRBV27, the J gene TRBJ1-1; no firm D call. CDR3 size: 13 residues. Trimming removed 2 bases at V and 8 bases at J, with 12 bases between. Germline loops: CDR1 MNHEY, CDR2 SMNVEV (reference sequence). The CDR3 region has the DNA TGTGCCAGCAGTTTACGTCTATCGCAAGAAGCTTTCTTT. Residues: CASSLRLSQEAFF.

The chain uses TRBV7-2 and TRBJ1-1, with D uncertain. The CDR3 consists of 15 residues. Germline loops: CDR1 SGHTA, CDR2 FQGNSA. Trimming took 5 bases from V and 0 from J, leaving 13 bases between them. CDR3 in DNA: TGTGCCAGCAGCCATGGAGGCAGCCTGAACACTGAAGCTTTCTTT. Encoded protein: CASSHGGSLNTEAFF. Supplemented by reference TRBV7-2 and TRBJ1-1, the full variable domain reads GAGVSQSPSNKVTEKGKDVELRCDPISGHTALYWYRQSLGQGLEFLIYFQGNSAPDKSGLPSDRFSAERTGGSVSTLTIQRTQQEDSAVYLCASSHGGSLNTEAFFGQGTRLTVV.

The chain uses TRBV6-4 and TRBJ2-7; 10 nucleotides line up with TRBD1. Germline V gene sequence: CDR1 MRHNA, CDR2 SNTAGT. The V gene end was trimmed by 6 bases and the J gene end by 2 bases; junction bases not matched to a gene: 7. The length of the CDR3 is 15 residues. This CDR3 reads CASRTGQGPTYEQYF. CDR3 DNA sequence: TGTGCCAGCAGGACGGGACAGGGGCCGACCTACGAGCAGTACTTC.

The CDR3 region is CASSLSGGPNRVRTDTQYF. The CDR3 DNA reads as TGTGCCAGCAGTTTATCGGGGGGTCCAAACCGAGTTCGCACAGATACGCAGTATTTT. The chain links TRBV27 to TRBJ2-3; TRBD2 might be the D (6 bases). V shed 0 bases and J shed 1 base, with 20 bases lying between them. Germline V gives CDR1 MNHEY, CDR2 SMNVEV (reference sequence). This CDR3 comprises 19 residues.

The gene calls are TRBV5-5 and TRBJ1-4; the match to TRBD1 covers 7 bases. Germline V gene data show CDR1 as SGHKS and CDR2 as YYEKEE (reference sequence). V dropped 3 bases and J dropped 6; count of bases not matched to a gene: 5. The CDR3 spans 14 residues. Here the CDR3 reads CASSSTGVDEKLFF. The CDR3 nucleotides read TGTGCCAGCAGCTCTACAGGGGTGGATGAAAAACTGTTTTTT.

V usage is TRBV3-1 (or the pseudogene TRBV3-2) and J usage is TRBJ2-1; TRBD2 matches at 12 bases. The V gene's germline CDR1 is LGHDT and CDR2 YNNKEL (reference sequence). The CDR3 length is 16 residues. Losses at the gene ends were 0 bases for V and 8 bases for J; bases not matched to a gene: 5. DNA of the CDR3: TGTGCCAGCAGCCAAGATACTAGCGGGAGGTCCGATGAGCAGTTCTTC. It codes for CASSQDTSGRSDEQFF.

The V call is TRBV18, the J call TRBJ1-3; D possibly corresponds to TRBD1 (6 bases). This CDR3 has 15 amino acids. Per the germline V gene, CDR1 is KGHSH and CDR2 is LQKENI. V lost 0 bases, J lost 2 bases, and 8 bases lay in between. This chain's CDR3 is CASSPPHRAGNTIYF. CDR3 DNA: TGTGCCAGCTCACCACCGCACAGGGCTGGAAACACCATATATTTT.

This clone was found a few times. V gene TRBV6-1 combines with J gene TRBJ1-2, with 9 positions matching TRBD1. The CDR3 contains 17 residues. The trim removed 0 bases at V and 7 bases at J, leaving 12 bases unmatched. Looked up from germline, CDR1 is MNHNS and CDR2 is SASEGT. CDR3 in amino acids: CASSEAPGQGVLGGYTF. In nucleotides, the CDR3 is TGTGCCAGCAGTGAAGCGCCGGGACAGGGAGTGTTGGGTGGCTACACCTTC.

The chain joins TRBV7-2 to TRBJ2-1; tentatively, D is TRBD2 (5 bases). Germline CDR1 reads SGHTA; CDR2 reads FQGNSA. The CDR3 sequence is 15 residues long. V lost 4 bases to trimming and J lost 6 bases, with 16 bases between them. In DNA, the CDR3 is TGTGCCAGCAGCTCAAGCGGCAAAATTTCCAATGAGCAGTTCTTC. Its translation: CASSSSGKISNEQFF. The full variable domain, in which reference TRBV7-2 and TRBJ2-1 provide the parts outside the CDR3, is GAGVSQSPSNKVTEKGKDVELRCDPISGHTALYWYRQSLGQGLEFLIYFQGNSAPDKSGLPSDRFSAERTGGSVSTLTIQRTQQEDSAVYLCASSSSGKISNEQFFGPGTRLTVL.

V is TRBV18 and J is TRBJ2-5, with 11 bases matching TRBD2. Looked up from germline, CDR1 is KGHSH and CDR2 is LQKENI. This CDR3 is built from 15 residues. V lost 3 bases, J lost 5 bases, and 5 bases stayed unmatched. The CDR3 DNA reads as TGTGCCAGCTCACCCCCGGGACTAGCGGCCGAGACCCAGTACTTC. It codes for CASSPPGLAAETQYF.

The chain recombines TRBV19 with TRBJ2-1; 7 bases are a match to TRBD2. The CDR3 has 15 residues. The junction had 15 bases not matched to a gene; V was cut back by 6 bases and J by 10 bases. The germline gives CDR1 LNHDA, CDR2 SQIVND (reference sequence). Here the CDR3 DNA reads TGTGCCAGTAGCGGGAGGATAGAGAAGGTTGGGGAGCAGTTCTTC. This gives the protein CASSGRIEKVGEQFF.

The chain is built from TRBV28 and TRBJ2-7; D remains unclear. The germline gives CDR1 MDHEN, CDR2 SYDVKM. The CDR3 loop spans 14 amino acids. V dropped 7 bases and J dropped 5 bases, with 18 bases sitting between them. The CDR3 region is CASTTHRLPHEQYF. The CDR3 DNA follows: TGTGCCAGCACCACCCACCGACTCCCCCACGAGCAGTACTTC.

The CDR3 DNA reads TGTGCCAGCAGTTTCCGCCTCGGGGGGATAGGACCCCTCCACTTT. It is translated as CASSFRLGGIGPLHF. The genes are TRBV28 and TRBJ1-6, with a possible D match to TRBD1 (5 bases). Germline assignment: CDR1 MDHEN and CDR2 SYDVKM. The ends were cut back, 3 bases at V and 12 bases at J, with 18 bases in the middle. The CDR3 is 15 residues long.

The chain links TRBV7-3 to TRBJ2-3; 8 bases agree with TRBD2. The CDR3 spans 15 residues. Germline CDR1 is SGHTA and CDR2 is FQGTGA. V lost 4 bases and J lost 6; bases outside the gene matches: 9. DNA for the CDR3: TGTGCCAGCAGCTCTCGGGGGGGCCCGTCCGATACGCAGTATTTT. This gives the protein CASSSRGGPSDTQYF.

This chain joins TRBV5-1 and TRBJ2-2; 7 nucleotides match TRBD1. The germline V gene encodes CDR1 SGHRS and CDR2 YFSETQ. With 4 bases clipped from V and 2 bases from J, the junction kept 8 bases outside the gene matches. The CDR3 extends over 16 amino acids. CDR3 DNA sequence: TGCGCCAGCAGCGAAGACAGGGCCCTAAACACCGGGGAGCTGTTTTTT. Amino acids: CASSEDRALNTGELFF.

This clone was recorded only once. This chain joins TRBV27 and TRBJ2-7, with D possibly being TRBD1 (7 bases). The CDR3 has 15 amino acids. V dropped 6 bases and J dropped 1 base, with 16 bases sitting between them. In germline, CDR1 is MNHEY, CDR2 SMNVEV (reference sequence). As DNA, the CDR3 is TGTGCCAGCAGAGACCGCGGGACAGCTTCCTACGAGCAGTACTTC. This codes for CASRDRGTASYEQYF.

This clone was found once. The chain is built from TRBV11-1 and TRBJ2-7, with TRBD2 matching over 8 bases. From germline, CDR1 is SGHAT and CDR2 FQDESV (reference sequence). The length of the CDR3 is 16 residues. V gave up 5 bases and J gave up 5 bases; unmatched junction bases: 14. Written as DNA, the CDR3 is TGTGCCAGCAGCCCCCGGGCAGCGGGAGCGTCTAACGAGCAGTACTTC. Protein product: CASSPRAAGASNEQYF.

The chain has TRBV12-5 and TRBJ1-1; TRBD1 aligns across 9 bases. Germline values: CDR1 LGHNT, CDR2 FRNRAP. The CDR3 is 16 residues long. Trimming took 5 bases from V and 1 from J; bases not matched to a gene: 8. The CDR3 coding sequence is TGTGCTAGTGGTCCGCGACAGGGGGGGAGGAACACTGAAGCTTTCTTT. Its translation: CASGPRQGGRNTEAFF.

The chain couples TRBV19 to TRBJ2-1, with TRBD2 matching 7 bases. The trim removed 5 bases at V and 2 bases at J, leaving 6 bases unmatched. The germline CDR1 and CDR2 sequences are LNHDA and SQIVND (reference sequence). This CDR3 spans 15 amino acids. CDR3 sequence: CASSPVAGAYNEQFF. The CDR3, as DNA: TGTGCCAGTAGTCCTGTAGCGGGTGCCTACAATGAGCAGTTCTTC.